The clone carrying this T cell receptor (beta chain) was counted between two and nine times. This sample was taken from a study of T cells after yellow fever vaccination. Germline assignment: CDR1 MNHEY and CDR2 SVGEGT. This CDR3 region has 17 residues. V was shortened by 0 bases and J by 1 base, with 15 bases between the two germline ends. TCRdb re-analysed the 5' RACE reads in MiXCR, keeping a single row per CDR3 protein. The sample shows some 350,000 distinct CDR3 sequences, 3.5% to 4.5% of them seen only once. This rearrangement joins TRBV6-2 or TRBV6-3 to TRBJ1-1; tentatively, D is TRBD1 (6 bases). Sequencing was performed on PBMCs, taken 5 days after the yellow fever booster vaccination. This clonotype originated in a man between 18 and 29 years old who received the YFV17D yellow fever vaccine. This CDR3 reads CASSYSISDRRNTEAFF. For the CDR3, the DNA is TGTGCCAGCAGTTACTCGATCTCGGACAGACGGAACACTGAAGCTTTCTTT.